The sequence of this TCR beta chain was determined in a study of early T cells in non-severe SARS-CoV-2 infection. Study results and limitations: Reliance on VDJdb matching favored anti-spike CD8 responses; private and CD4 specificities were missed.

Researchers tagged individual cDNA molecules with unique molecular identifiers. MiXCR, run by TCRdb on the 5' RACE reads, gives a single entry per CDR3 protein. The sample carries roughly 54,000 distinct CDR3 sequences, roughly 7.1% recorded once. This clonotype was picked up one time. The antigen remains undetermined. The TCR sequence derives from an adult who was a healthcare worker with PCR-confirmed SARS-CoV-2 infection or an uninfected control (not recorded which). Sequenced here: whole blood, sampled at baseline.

The CDR3 region is CASSYLGSNTEAFF. The CDR3 nucleotides are TGTGCCAGCAGTTACCTAGGGTCCAACACTGAAGCTTTCTTT. The chain carries TRBV6-2 or TRBV6-3 and TRBJ1-1; no clear D. The CDR3 runs to 14 residues. V was shortened by 2 bases and J by 2 bases, with 9 bases between the two germline ends. CDR1 and CDR2 from the germline V gene are MNHEY and SVGEGT.